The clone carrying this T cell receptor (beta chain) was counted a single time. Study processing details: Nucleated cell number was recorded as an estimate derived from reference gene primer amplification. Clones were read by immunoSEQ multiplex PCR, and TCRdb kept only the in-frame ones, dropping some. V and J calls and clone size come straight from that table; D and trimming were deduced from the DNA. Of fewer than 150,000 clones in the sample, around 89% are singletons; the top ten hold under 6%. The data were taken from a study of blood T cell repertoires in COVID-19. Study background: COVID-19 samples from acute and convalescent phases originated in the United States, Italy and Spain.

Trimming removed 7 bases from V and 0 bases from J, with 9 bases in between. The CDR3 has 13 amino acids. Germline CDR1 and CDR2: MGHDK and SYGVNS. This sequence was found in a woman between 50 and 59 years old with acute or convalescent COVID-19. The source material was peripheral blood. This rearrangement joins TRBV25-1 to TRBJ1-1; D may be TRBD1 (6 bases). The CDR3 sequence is CASTGQMNTEAFF. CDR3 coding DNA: TGTGCCAGCACCGGACAGATGAACACTGAAGCTTTCTTT.